The present T cell receptor beta chain was sequenced within a study of cytomegalovirus exposure and HLA in healthy donors. Vbeta (60) and Jbeta (13) primers were used in the PCR. The protocol was immunoSEQ multiplex PCR, while the TCRdb copy is restricted to in-frame clones and leaves out a portion. The repertoire holds 140,000 or so clones, with about 84% as singletons. Germline-derived CDR1 and CDR2 are MNHNY and SVGAGI (reference sequence). V was shortened by 5 bases and J by 0 bases, with 14 bases between the two germline ends. This CDR3 is 16 amino acids long. The chain carries TRBV6-6 and TRBJ1-5; maybe TRBD1 (5 bases). This clonotype was sampled from a woman younger than 35 in good health and CMV-seropositive. Sequenced: PBMCs. CDR3 residues: CASSGGEYYSNQPQHF. The CDR3 DNA follows: TGTGCCAGCAGTGGGGGGGAATACTATAGCAATCAGCCCCAGCATTTT.